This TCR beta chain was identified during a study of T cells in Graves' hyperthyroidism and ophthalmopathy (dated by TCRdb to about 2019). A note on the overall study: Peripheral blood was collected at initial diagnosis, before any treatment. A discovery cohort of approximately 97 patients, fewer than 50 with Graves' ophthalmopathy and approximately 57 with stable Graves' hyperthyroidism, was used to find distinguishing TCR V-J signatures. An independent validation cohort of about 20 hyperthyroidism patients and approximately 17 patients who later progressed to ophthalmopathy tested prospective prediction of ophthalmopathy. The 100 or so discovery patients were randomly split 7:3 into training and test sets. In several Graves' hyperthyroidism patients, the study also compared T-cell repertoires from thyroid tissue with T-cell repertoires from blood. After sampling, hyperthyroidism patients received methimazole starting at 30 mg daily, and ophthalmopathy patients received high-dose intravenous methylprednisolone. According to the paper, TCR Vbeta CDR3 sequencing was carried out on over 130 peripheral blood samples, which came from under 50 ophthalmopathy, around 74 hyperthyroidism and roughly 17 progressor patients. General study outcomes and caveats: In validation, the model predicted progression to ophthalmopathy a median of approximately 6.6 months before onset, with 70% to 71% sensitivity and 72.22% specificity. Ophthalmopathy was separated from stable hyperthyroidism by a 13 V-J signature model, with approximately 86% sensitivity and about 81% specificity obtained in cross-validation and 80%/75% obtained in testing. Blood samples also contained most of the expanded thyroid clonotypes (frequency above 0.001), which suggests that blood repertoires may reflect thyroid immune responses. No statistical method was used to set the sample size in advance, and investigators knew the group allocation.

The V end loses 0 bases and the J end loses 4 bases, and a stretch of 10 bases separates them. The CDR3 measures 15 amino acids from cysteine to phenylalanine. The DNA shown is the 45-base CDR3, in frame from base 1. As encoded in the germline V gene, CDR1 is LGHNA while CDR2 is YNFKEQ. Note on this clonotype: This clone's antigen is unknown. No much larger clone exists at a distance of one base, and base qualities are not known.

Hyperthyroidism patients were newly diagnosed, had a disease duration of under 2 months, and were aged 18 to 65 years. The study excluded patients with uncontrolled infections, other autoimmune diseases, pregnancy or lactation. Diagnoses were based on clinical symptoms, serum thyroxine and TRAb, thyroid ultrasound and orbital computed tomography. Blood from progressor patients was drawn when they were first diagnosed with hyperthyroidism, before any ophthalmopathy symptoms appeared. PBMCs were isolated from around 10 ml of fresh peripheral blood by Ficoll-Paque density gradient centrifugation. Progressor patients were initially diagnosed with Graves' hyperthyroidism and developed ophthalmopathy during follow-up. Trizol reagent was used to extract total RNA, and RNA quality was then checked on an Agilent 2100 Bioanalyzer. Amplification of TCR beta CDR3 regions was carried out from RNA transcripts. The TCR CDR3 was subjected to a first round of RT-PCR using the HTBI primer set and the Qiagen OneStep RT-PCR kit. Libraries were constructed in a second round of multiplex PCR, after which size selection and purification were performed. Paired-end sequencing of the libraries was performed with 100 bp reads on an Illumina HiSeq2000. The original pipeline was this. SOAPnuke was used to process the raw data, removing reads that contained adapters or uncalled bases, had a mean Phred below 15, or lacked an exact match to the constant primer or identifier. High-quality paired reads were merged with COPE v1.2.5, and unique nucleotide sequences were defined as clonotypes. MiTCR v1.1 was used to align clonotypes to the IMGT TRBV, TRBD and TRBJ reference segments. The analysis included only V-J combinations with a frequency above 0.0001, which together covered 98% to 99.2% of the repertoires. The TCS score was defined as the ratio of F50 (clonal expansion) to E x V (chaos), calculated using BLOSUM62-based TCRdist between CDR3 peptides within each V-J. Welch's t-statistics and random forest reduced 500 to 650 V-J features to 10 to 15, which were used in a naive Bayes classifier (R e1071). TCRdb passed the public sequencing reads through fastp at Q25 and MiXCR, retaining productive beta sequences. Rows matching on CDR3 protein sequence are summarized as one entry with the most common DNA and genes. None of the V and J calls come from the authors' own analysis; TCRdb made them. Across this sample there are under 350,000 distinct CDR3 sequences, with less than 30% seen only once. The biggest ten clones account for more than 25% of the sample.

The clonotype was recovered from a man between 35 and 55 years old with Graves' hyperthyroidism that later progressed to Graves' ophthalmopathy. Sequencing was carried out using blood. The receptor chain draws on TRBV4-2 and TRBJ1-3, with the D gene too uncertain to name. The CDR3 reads CASSQERDFGNTIYF. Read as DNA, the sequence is TGTGCCAGCAGCCAAGAGAGGGATTTCGGAAACACCATATATTTT.